A single sample gave rise to the 24 T cell receptor beta chains below, sequenced in a study of T cell responses to AZD1222 COVID-19 vaccine. TCRdb's copy holds only in-frame clones and misses some; the assay was immunoSEQ multiplex PCR. Of about 120,000 clones in the sample, more than 75% were seen once. Sample: peripheral blood, taken on day 0 of AZD1222 vaccination. The origin of the receptors is an adult in good health.

The chain joins TRBV7-9 to TRBJ1-6, with 8 bases lining up with TRBD1. The CDR3 is 14 amino acids. After removal of 5 bases from V and 7 bases from J, the junction contained 4 bases not matched to a gene. Germline V gene sequence: CDR1 SEHNR, CDR2 FQNEAQ (reference sequence). In DNA, the CDR3 is TGTGCCAGCAGCCTCCGACAGGGGAATTCACCCCTCCACTTT. Translation gives CASSLRQGNSPLHF.

CDR3 residues: CASSLGPDRERTDTQYF. CDR3 nucleotides: TGTGCCAGCAGCTTAGGGCCGGACAGGGAGAGGACAGATACGCAGTATTTT. The gene calls are TRBV7-6 and TRBJ2-3; 8 nucleotides match TRBD1. J was trimmed by 3 bases and V by 1 base; bases with no gene match: 9. The germline V gene encodes CDR1 SGHVS and CDR2 FNYEAQ. There are 17 residues in the CDR3.

The chain combines TRBV4-3 with TRBJ2-5, with D perhaps TRBD2 (5 bases). Per the germline V gene, CDR1 is LGHNA and CDR2 is YSLEER. V was pared by 0 bases and J by 5 bases, with 13 bases between. The CDR3 runs to 15 residues. In DNA form, the CDR3 reads TGCGCCAGCAGCCAAGAAGATACTAGTAGGGAGACCCAGTACTTC. Translating gives CASSQEDTSRETQYF.

This chain joins TRBV28 and TRBJ1-5; 7 bases align to TRBD1. The germline V gene has CDR1 MDHEN and CDR2 SYDVKM. Trimming removed 3 bases from V and 6 bases from J; junction bases left unmatched: 11. This CDR3 is built from 16 residues. CDR3 coding DNA: TGTGCCAGCAGTTTGGGGAGGGGAGGGGGCAGTCAGCCCCAGCATTTT. Amino acids: CASSLGRGGGSQPQHF.

CDR3 amino acids: CASSTAAGTEAFF. In DNA, the CDR3 is TGTGCCAGCAGTACAGCGGCGGGCACTGAAGCTTTCTTT. The V and J genes are TRBV3-1 (or the pseudogene TRBV3-2) and TRBJ1-1; D gene uncertain. Between the trimmed V and J ends, which lost 6 bases and 4 bases, there was a span of 12 bases. This CDR3 has 13 amino acids. Looked up from germline, CDR1 is LGHDT and CDR2 is YNNKEL (reference sequence).

The chain combines TRBV24-1 with TRBJ1-5; D is uncertain. The CDR3 loop spans 13 amino acids. V dropped 9 bases and J dropped 0 bases, with 8 bases sitting between them. Germline loops: CDR1 KGHDR, CDR2 SFDVKD. CDR3 nucleotides: TGTGCCACCGCGGGGTATAGCAATCAGCCCCAGCATTTT. Translation gives CATAGYSNQPQHF.

The chain carries TRBV29-1 and TRBJ2-1; 10 positions match TRBD2. Germline CDR1 and CDR2: SQVTM and ANQGSEA. This CDR3 contains 13 residues. The J segment lost 4 bases and the V segment lost 7 bases, leaving 4 bases of the junction unmatched. The CDR3 DNA reads as TGCAGCGCGTCTAGCGGGAGTTACAATGAGCAGTTCTTC. Its protein product is CSASSGSYNEQFF.

This chain joins TRBV5-1 and TRBJ2-1; the D is unclear. The CDR3 runs 16 residues. Germline V CDR1 and CDR2: SGHRS, YFSETQ. V dropped 0 bases and J dropped 0 bases, with 10 bases sitting between them. The CDR3 protein is CASSLEWGFSYNEQFF. The CDR3 coding sequence is TGCGCCAGCAGCTTGGAGTGGGGATTCTCCTACAATGAGCAGTTCTTC.

This rearrangement joins TRBV7-9 to TRBJ1-2; no clear D. Germline CDR1 SEHNR, CDR2 FQNEAQ (reference sequence). Trimming left V 0 bases short and J 6 bases short, with 11 bases between. CDR3 size: 14 residues. CDR3 in DNA: TGTGCCAGCAGCTTAGCGGGCGGGAAGGATGGCTACACCTTC. This gives the protein CASSLAGGKDGYTF.

This clone was seen once. The rearrangement links TRBV9 to TRBJ2-3; 9 bases align to TRBD2. The trim removed 4 bases at V and 2 bases at J, leaving 14 bases unmatched. The CDR3 sequence is 18 residues long. Germline lookup yields CDR1 SGDLS and CDR2 YYNGEE. The CDR3 coding sequence is TGTGCCAGCAGCCCAAGAGGGCGGGAGGGCCTCATCACAGATACGCAGTATTTT. Encoded protein: CASSPRGREGLITDTQYF.

The genes are TRBV11-2 and TRBJ2-7, with D maybe TRBD2 (5 bases). Trimming pared 1 base from V and 0 bases from J, leaving 10 bases between. In germline, CDR1 is SGHAT, CDR2 FQNNGV. The CDR3 sequence is 15 residues long. The CDR3 coding sequence is TGTGCCAGCAGCTTAGTCGGACTCAGCTCCTACGAGCAGTACTTC. Encoded protein: CASSLVGLSSYEQYF.

The chain links TRBV18 to TRBJ2-7, with 9 bases identical to TRBD2. In germline, CDR1 is KGHSH, CDR2 LQKENI. V was pared by 3 bases and J by 2 bases, with 8 bases of the junction left unmatched. CDR3 length: 16 amino acids. CDR3 sequence (DNA): TGTGCCAGCTCACCTGGTTTCGCTAGCGGGACCTACGAGCAGTACTTC. This encodes CASSPGFASGTYEQYF.

As to this clone: One end of the junction does not line up with germline, which may come from a read error. The V call is TRBV9, the J call TRBJ1-2; the match to TRBD1 covers 10 bases. Looked up from germline, CDR1 is SGDLS and CDR2 is YYNGEE. The CDR3 loop spans 15 amino acids. The CDR3 protein is CASSPGTGALYGCTF. CDR3 nucleotides: TGTGCCAGCAGCCCCGGGACAGGGGCACTCTATGGCTGCACCTTC.

The V call is TRBV18, the J call TRBJ1-4, with TRBD1 matching 11 bases. CDR3 length: 15 amino acids. Trimming at V came to 5 bases and at J to 13 bases, leaving 12 bases not matched to a gene. In germline, CDR1 is KGHSH, CDR2 LQKENI. The CDR3 protein is CASSESGTGGRGLFF. The CDR3 DNA reads as TGTGCCAGCTCAGAATCCGGGACAGGGGGTCGGGGACTGTTTTTT.

The genes are TRBV2 and TRBJ2-2, with D possibly being TRBD1 (6 bases). The CDR3 sequence is 15 residues long. Germline V gene data show CDR1 as SNHLY and CDR2 as FYNNEI. The ends were cut back, 8 bases at V and 1 base at J, with 14 bases in the middle. CDR3 coding DNA: TGTGCCAGCCGAAGAGGGACACTGAACACCGGGGAGCTGTTTTTT. This codes for CASRRGTLNTGELFF.

The CDR3 sequence is CASSPRQGSMMAKNIQYF. CDR3 bases: TGTGCCAGCTCACCACGACAGGGGAGCATGATGGCCAAAAACATTCAGTACTTC. The rearrangement uses TRBV18 and TRBJ2-4, with 8 bases lining up with TRBD1. CDR1 and CDR2 from the germline V gene are KGHSH and LQKENI. Trimming removed 1 base from V and 1 base from J; junction bases left unmatched: 9. The CDR3 is made up of 18 amino acids.

The chain couples TRBV5-8 to TRBJ2-5; 7 bases align to TRBD2. The CDR3 totals 14 residues. V lost 4 bases to trimming and J lost 5 bases; unmatched junction nucleotides: 8. The germline CDR1 and CDR2 sequences are SGHTS and YDEGEE. The CDR3 DNA is TGTGCCAGCAGCCGGGACGCCGGGAGGGAGACCCAGTACTTC. Its protein is CASSRDAGRETQYF.

The chain recombines TRBV29-1 with TRBJ2-3; possibly TRBD1 or TRBD2 for D (5 bases each). The germline V and J ends were trimmed by 0 bases and 1 base, with 17 bases remaining between them. The CDR3 covers 17 residues. Germline V lookup: CDR1 SQVTM, CDR2 ANQGSEA. CDR3 loop: CSVEDGLQVGGTDTQYF. The CDR3 region has the DNA TGCAGCGTTGAAGACGGACTTCAGGTGGGGGGCACAGATACGCAGTATTTT.

The chain couples TRBV6-6 to TRBJ2-7; 7 bases are shared with TRBD1. V dropped 4 bases and J dropped 4; count of bases not matched to a gene: 4. CDR3 length: 13 amino acids. Germline CDR1 reads MNHNY; CDR2 reads SVGAGI (reference sequence). The CDR3 region is CASSFDREYEQYF. The CDR3 DNA is TGTGCCAGCAGTTTCGACAGGGAATACGAGCAGTACTTC.

The V call is TRBV5-8, the J call TRBJ2-2; the D is unclear. The V gene's germline CDR1 is SGHTS and CDR2 YDEGEE. Trimming removed 1 base at V and 4 bases at J, with 11 bases between. This CDR3 is built from 15 residues. This chain's CDR3 is CASSLSGMITGELFF. In DNA form, the CDR3 reads TGTGCCAGCAGCTTGTCCGGCATGATCACCGGGGAGCTGTTTTTT.

This clone was seen just once. The V and J genes are TRBV7-9 and TRBJ2-3; TRBD2 aligns across 10 bases. Germline-derived CDR1 and CDR2 are SEHNR and FQNEAQ (reference sequence). The CDR3 spans 14 residues. The V and J ends lost 1 base and 10 bases, in that order; junction bases with no gene match: 5. CDR3 region: CASSLGLAGDAQYF. The CDR3 coding sequence is TGTGCCAGCAGCTTAGGGCTAGCGGGGGACGCGCAGTATTTT.

The chain uses TRBV28 and TRBJ2-1; D gene ambiguous. The CDR3 length is 14 residues. Germline V gives CDR1 MDHEN, CDR2 SYDVKM. Trimming stripped 6 bases from V and 2 bases from J, with 11 bases between. CDR3 amino acids: CASSPTQTYNEQFF. CDR3 nucleotides: TGTGCCAGCAGCCCGACCCAGACCTACAATGAGCAGTTCTTC.

The rearrangement joins TRBV5-6 to TRBJ2-1; TRBD2 matches 7 bases. The CDR3 covers 16 residues. Trimming removed 3 bases from V and 3 bases from J; junction bases left unmatched: 9. Germline CDR1 reads SGHDT; CDR2 reads YYEEEE. The CDR3 here is CASSSRLAEIYNEQFF. As DNA, the CDR3 is TGTGCCAGCAGCTCCCGGCTAGCGGAGATCTACAATGAGCAGTTCTTC.

The chain links TRBV28 to TRBJ1-4; 10 bases align to TRBD1. CDR3 length equals 13 residues. V trimming: 7 bases; J trimming: 7 bases; junction bases outside the gene matches: 3. Germline-derived CDR1 and CDR2 are MDHEN and SYDVKM. The CDR3 spells CASNGQGVEKLFF. CDR3 nucleotide sequence: TGTGCCAGCAATGGACAGGGGGTTGAAAAACTGTTTTTT.